A selection of T cell receptor beta chains follows, all from one sample in a study of tumor-infiltrating lymphocytes in primary liver carcinoma. TCRdb itself ran the multiplex PCR reads through MiXCR, one entry per CDR3 protein. This repertoire shows around 99,000 distinct CDR3 sequences, just under 70% found once; its top ten account for roughly 27%. Specimen: tumor-adjacent normal liver tissue. The receptors here all came from a man aged 40-49 years with primary liver carcinoma and hepatitis B virus infection. Each CDR3 is given with its conserved first and last residue. D genes are given only for firm matches. For some rows the clone size is stated as once, few or many, or as a class when expanded; others skip it.

CDR3nt	CDR3aa	d_gene	j_gene	abundance	v_gene
TGTGCCAGTAGTTTACCCTACTATGAGCAGTTCTTC	CASSLPYYEQFF	-	TRBJ2-1	-	TRBV12-3/TRBV12-4
TGTGCCAGCAGCGGTGGCCAAGAGACCCAGTACTTC	CASSGGQETQYF	-	TRBJ2-5	many	TRBV6-6
TGTGCCAGCAGTTACGTAGGAGCGGGAAGCGGGGAGCTGTTTTTT	CASSYVGAGSGELFF	TRBD2	TRBJ2-2	few	TRBV6-6
TGTGTCAGCACTTCGGGGGACCCCTCGGGCGAGCAGTACTTC	CVSTSGDPSGEQYF	-	TRBJ2-7	-	TRBV5-4
TGTGCCAGCAGTTGGGACAGGTACTACGAGCAGTACTTC	CASSWDRYYEQYF	TRBD1	TRBJ2-7	many	TRBV12-3/TRBV12-4
TGTGCCAGCAGCTTTGAGAGGGATAATTCATCCCTCCACTTT	CASSFERDNSSLHF	-	TRBJ1-6	-	TRBV11-2
TGTGCCAGCAGTCCCGGGGTAGCGGTTGTCTACGAGCAGTACTTC	CASSPGVAVVYEQYF	-	TRBJ2-7	few	TRBV28
TGTGCCAGCAGCTTTAGTGACGGCACCTACAATGAGCAGTTCTTC	CASSFSDGTYNEQFF	-	TRBJ2-1	-	TRBV11-3
TGTGCCAGCAGCTCCACTCCAGGAGGGGCTTCGACACACCTCCACTTT	CASSSTPGGASTHLHF	-	TRBJ1-6	once	TRBV11-2
TGCGCCAGCAGCCAAGGACAAGGCAAGGAGCTGCTTTTT	CASSQGQGKELLF	-	TRBJ2-2	once	TRBV4-1
TGTGCCAGTAGCTCCGGGACTAGCGGGAGGGATATGCAGTATTTT	CASSSGTSGRDMQYF	TRBD2	TRBJ2-3	-	TRBV11-2
TGTGCCAGCTGCTTGAGGGCGGGAGGGTTAACCGAGCAGTCCTTC	CASCLRAGGLTEQSF	TRBD2	TRBJ2-1	-	TRBV11-3
TGTGCCAGCGTCACGCAGTATTTT	CASVTQYF	-	TRBJ2-3	many	TRBV6-5
TGTGCCAGCAGTCCCCGGACCCTTTACAATGAGCAGTTCTTC	CASSPRTLYNEQFF	-	TRBJ2-1	many	TRBV12-3/TRBV12-4
TGTGCCAGCACTTTTCGACTAGCGGGATACCAAGAGACGCAGTACTTC	CASTFRLAGYQETQYF	TRBD2	TRBJ2-5	-	TRBV12-3/TRBV12-4
TGTGCCTGGAGTTCCGGAGGGGAGGTAGAAGGGCCCCAGCATTTT	CAWSSGGEVEGPQHF	-	TRBJ1-5	-	TRBV30
TGTGTCATCAATGGGACCAGCGGGACCATAGCCTACGAGCAGTACTTC	CVINGTSGTIAYEQYF	TRBD2	TRBJ2-7	-	TRBV10-3
TGTGCCAGCAGGCGAAACACAGATACGCAGTATTTT	CASRRNTDTQYF	-	TRBJ2-3	few	TRBV7-9
TGTGCCACCAGTGACCCCGCCGGGACAGGGGGTCCAGGGGAGCTGTTTTTT	CATSDPAGTGGPGELFF	TRBD1	TRBJ2-2	-	TRBV24-1
TGTGCCAGCAGCCAAGAACCGGCTATGCTGACCTCCTACGAGCAGTACTTC	CASSQEPAMLTSYEQYF	-	TRBJ2-7	many	TRBV4-2
TGTGCCAACAGTGAACTAGCGAGAGAGACAGATACGCAGTATTTT	CANSELARETDTQYF	TRBD2	TRBJ2-3	-	TRBV6-1
TGTGCCAGCAGTCAGACCACTAGCGGTGGGCAGTTCTTC	CASSQTTSGGQFF	TRBD2	TRBJ2-1	-	TRBV11-2
TGTGCCAGCAGCGTCGAGGGCGATGAGCAGTTCTTC	CASSVEGDEQFF	-	TRBJ2-1	-	TRBV7-9
TGTGCCAGCAGCTCCCTTTTCGGGGGTGAAGCTTTCTTT	CASSSLFGGEAFF	-	TRBJ1-1	-	TRBV7-2
TGCAGCGGGGGACAGGGAGTGCATGAAAATCTGTTTTTT	CSGGQGVHENLFF	TRBD1	TRBJ1-4	-	TRBV29-1
TGCGCCAGCAGCTTGGAAGGGACAGGGGGCAACGAGCAGTACTTC	CASSLEGTGGNEQYF	TRBD1	TRBJ2-7	few	TRBV5-1
TGCAGCGTTGACAGGGGGACCTCGATCCAAGAGACCCAGTACTTC	CSVDRGTSIQETQYF	TRBD1	TRBJ2-5	many	TRBV29-1
TGTGTCAGCAGCTTAGAAGGGAACTCTGGCTACACCTTC	CVSSLEGNSGYTF	-	TRBJ1-2	once	TRBV11-2
TGTGCCAGCAGCTTGCGGAGGGGATCCGGGGAGCTGTTTTTT	CASSLRRGSGELFF	-	TRBJ2-2	large	TRBV5-8
TGTACCAGCAGTCAATCCACGGGACAGGCGGATACCTACGAGCAGTGCTTC	CTSSQSTGQADTYEQCF	TRBD1	TRBJ2-7	-	TRBV6-5
TGTGTCATCAGTGAGTCTAGGACGGCCGACGAGCAGTTCTTC	CVISESRTADEQFF	-	TRBJ2-1	-	TRBV10-3
TGTGCCAGCAGCTTGGAACTGGGGTTGAACACTGAAGCTTTCTTT	CASSLELGLNTEAFF	-	TRBJ1-1	many	TRBV5-4
TGTGCCAGCAGCCCCGGGCTAGCAGATACCGGGGAGCTGTTTTTT	CASSPGLADTGELFF	-	TRBJ2-2	many	TRBV6-4
TGTGCCGGCAGCTTAGAAGGGAGGAGCGACAATGAGCGGTTCTTC	CAGSLEGRSDNERFF	-	TRBJ2-1	-	TRBV11-2
TGTGCCATCAGTGAGAGTCATTCTGGCACAAATACGCAGTATTTT	CAISESHSGTNTQYF	-	TRBJ2-3	-	TRBV10-3
TGTGCCAGCACGCTAAGGGGACAGACTTCCTACAATGGGCAGTTATTC	CASTLRGQTSYNGQLF	TRBD1	TRBJ2-1	-	TRBV13
TGCCCCAGCAGCCAAGATACAGGGGCGAACAATGAAGCTTTCTTT	CPSSQDTGANNEAFF	TRBD1	TRBJ1-1	-	TRBV4-1
TGTGCCATCAGTGGATGGGGACAGGGGAGTGGAAACACCATATATTTT	CAISGWGQGSGNTIYF	TRBD1	TRBJ1-3	many	TRBV10-3
TGTGGCAGCAGCTCGGGTTGGGTACAGACCTACGAGCAATACTTC	CGSSSGWVQTYEQYF	-	TRBJ2-7	-	TRBV11-2
TGTGCCAGCAGTTTAGCCCATGATCAGCCCCAGCATTTT	CASSLAHDQPQHF	-	TRBJ1-5	-	TRBV28
TGTACCAGCAGCCAAGGTCGGGACATCAGCTTGGGTGGCTACACCTTC	CTSSQGRDISLGGYTF	-	TRBJ1-2	-	TRBV4-2
TGTGCCAGCAGCTTAGGTAGGGCGAAGACCGGGGAGCTGTTTTTT	CASSLGRAKTGELFF	-	TRBJ2-2	-	TRBV11-2
TGCGCCAGCAGCTGGAGAGACAGGAGCACAGATACGCAGTATTTT	CASSWRDRSTDTQYF	-	TRBJ2-3	many	TRBV5-1